Below are 15 T cell receptor beta chains sequenced from a single sample in a study of technical replicates of blood from a handful of donors. Profiling relied on immunoSEQ multiplex PCR, and the TCRdb table lists in-frame clones only, not all of them. The sample shows some 82,000 clones, 90% to 95% of them seen only once. Sequenced sample: T cells isolated from PBMCs. These receptors came from a human donor in good health.

The CDR3 DNA sequence: TGTGCCAGCAGCTTTAGCGGGGCCGCCTACGAGCAGTACTTC. Translating it yields CASSFSGAAYEQYF. The V gene is TRBV7-9, the J gene TRBJ2-7; 8 bases match TRBD2. The V gene end was trimmed by 3 bases and the J gene end by 2 bases; junction bases not matched to a gene: 3. The germline V gene has CDR1 SEHNR and CDR2 FQNEAQ (reference sequence). The length of the CDR3 is 14 residues.

V is TRBV2 and J is TRBJ1-2, with 7 nucleotides matching TRBD1. Trimming cost V 9 bases and J 2 bases; bases outside gene matches: 21. The CDR3 consists of 18 residues. CDR1 and CDR2 (germline): SNHLY, FYNNEI. CDR3 protein: CARGQFFIKMEHNYGYTF. The CDR3 coding sequence is TGTGCCAGGGGACAGTTTTTTATCAAGATGGAGCACAACTATGGCTACACCTTC.

The V gene is TRBV27, the J gene TRBJ2-7; 8 bases are shared with TRBD1. V lost 8 bases, J lost 2 bases, and 8 bases stayed unmatched. From germline, CDR1 is MNHEY and CDR2 SMNVEV (reference sequence). The CDR3 sequence is 14 residues long. The CDR3 loop is CASPKDREPYEQYF. CDR3 bases: TGTGCCAGCCCCAAGGACAGGGAGCCCTACGAGCAGTACTTC.

V gene TRBV30 combines with J gene TRBJ1-1; D gene ambiguous. Trimming removed 7 bases at V and 0 bases at J, with 12 bases between. Germline CDR1 is GTSNPN and CDR2 is SVGIG (reference sequence). The CDR3 length is 13 residues. The chain's CDR3 is CALSASLNTEAFF. The CDR3 nucleotides read TGTGCCTTATCAGCGTCTCTGAACACTGAAGCTTTCTTT.

CDR3 sequence (DNA): TGTGCCAGCAGCTTCGGAATAGCGGGAGCCAATGAGCAGTTCTTC. It is translated as CASSFGIAGANEQFF. This rearrangement joins TRBV7-9 to TRBJ2-1; 9 positions match TRBD2. Germline V gene sequence: CDR1 SEHNR, CDR2 FQNEAQ (reference sequence). CDR3 length: 15 amino acids. V trimming: 3 bases; J trimming: 6 bases; junction bases outside the gene matches: 6.

This clone was recorded once. This rearrangement joins TRBV5-6 to TRBJ2-2; D is unclear. With 0 bases removed from V and 5 bases from J, the gap between germline ends came to 8 bases. This CDR3 region has 14 residues. Germline CDR1 and CDR2: SGHDT and YYEEEE. The CDR3 nucleotides read TGTGCCAGCAGCTTGGAAACTATAACCGGGGAGCTGTTTTTT. Translated: CASSLETITGELFF.

The chain couples TRBV27 to TRBJ1-5; D unclear. The germline V and J ends were trimmed by 8 bases and 6 bases, with 11 bases remaining between them. The CDR3 consists of 12 residues. The germline gives CDR1 MNHEY, CDR2 SMNVEV (reference sequence). The CDR3 sequence is CASLRGGQPQHF. DNA of the CDR3: TGTGCCAGCCTGCGGGGAGGTCAGCCCCAGCATTTT.

V and J are TRBV6-4 and TRBJ2-5; possible D gene TRBD1, 5 bases. Germline lookup yields CDR1 MRHNA and CDR2 SNTAGT. Trimming stripped 2 bases from V and 1 base from J, with 11 bases between. The CDR3 loop spans 15 amino acids. The CDR3 DNA sequence: TGTGCCAGCAGTGACCAGGGCCCGGTCCAAGAGACCCAGTACTTC. Residues: CASSDQGPVQETQYF.

The chain recombines TRBV6-6 with TRBJ2-1, with a possible D match to TRBD1 (5 bases). The CDR3 has 14 amino acids. V was shortened by 2 bases and J by 6 bases, with 11 bases between the two germline ends. CDR1 is MNHNY and CDR2 is SVGAGI in the germline V gene (reference sequence). The CDR3 region has the DNA TGTGCCAGCAGTTACACCGGAAGGGGCAATGAGCAGTTCTTC. Translation gives CASSYTGRGNEQFF.

The chain has TRBV27 and TRBJ1-1; D is uncertain. V dropped 5 bases and J dropped 2 bases, with 12 bases sitting between them. Germline loops: CDR1 MNHEY, CDR2 SMNVEV (reference sequence). CDR3 size: 14 residues. CDR3 amino acids: CASSPNRENTEAFF. For the CDR3, the DNA is TGTGCCAGCAGTCCGAACAGAGAAAACACTGAAGCTTTCTTT.

The J gene is TRBJ2-7, the V gene TRBV13; TRBD1 matches at 9 bases. Germline V lookup: CDR1 PRHDT, CDR2 FYEKMQ (reference sequence). Trimming at V came to 5 bases and at J to 2 bases, leaving 7 bases not matched to a gene. This CDR3 has 15 residues. The CDR3 loop reads CASSTRQGGPYEQYF. The DNA of the CDR3 is TGTGCCAGCAGCACAAGACAGGGGGGTCCCTACGAGCAGTACTTC.

J is TRBJ2-7 and V is TRBV30, with a possible D match to TRBD2 (5 bases). V was pared by 3 bases and J by 6 bases, with 30 bases between. Germline CDR1 reads GTSNPN; CDR2 reads SVGIG (reference sequence). The CDR3 has 18 residues. As DNA, the CDR3 is TGTGCCTGGAGACCATACAGCATGATCGGGGAACGAGGACTCGAGCAGTACTTC. Its protein product is CAWRPYSMIGERGLEQYF.

For the CDR3, the DNA is TGTGCCAGTAGTCCCCAGTTCCGCAACAATCAGCCCCAGCATTTT. This encodes CASSPQFRNNQPQHF. The chain uses TRBV19 and TRBJ1-5; no definite D call. The CDR3 totals 15 residues. Germline-derived CDR1 and CDR2 are LNHDA and SQIVND (reference sequence). Trimming took off 5 bases at V and 3 bases at J, with 14 bases between the two ends.

In this sample, this clone turned up once. Written as DNA, the CDR3 is TGTGCCAGCAGTTACCGGGGAGGGCAGCCCCAGCATTTT. Translated: CASSYRGGQPQHF. The chain is built from TRBV6-6 and TRBJ1-5; D uncertain. Trimming removed 2 bases from V and 7 bases from J, with 9 bases in between. This CDR3 comprises 13 residues. Per germline, CDR1 MNHNY and CDR2 SVGAGI (reference sequence).

This sequence joins TRBV4-1 and TRBJ2-7; D ambiguous. Germline V lookup: CDR1 MGHRA, CDR2 YSYEKL. Trimming took 2 bases from V and 3 from J, leaving 17 bases between them. This CDR3 contains 16 residues. In DNA, the CDR3 is TGCGCCAGCAGCCAAATTTGGGCCAGCTCGAACTACGAGCAGTACTTC. As protein: CASSQIWASSNYEQYF.